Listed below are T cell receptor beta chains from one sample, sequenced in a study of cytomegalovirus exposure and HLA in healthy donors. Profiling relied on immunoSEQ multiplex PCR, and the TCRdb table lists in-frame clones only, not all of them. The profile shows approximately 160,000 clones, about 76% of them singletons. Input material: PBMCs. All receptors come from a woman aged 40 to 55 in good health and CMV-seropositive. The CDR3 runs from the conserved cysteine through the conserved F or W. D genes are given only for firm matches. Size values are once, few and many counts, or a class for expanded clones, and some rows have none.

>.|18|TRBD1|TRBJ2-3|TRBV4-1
TGCGCCAGCAGCCATCCGGAGGCCCGGGACAGGGGCATGGATACGCAGTATTTT
CASSHPEARDRGMDTQYF
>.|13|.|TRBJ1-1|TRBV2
TGTGCCAGCAGTTCGGGGGGCCGAACTGAAGCTTTCTTT
CASSSGGRTEAFF
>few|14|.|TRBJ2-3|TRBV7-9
TGTGCCAGCAGCCCACCACGAGAGACAGATACGCAGTATTTT
CASSPPRETDTQYF
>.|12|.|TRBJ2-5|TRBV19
TGTGCCAGTAGTATATCGGGAGAGACCCAGTACTTC
CASSISGETQYF
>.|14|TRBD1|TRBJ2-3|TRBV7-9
TGTGCCAGCAGCTTCGGGACAGCCGCAGATACGCAGTATTTT
CASSFGTAADTQYF
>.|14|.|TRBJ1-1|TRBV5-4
TGTGCCAGCAGCTTGGACAGGGCGGGTACTGAAGCTTTCTTT
CASSLDRAGTEAFF
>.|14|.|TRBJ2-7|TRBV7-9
TGTGCCAGCAGCTTAGCGAGACAGACCTACGAGCAGTACTTC
CASSLARQTYEQYF
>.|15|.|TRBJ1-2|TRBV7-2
TGTGCCAGCAGCTTAGAACAGGGACAATTTTATGGCTACACCTTC
CASSLEQGQFYGYTF
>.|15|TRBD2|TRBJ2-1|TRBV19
TGTGCCAGTAGTGGACTAGCGGCCTCCTACAATGAGCAGTTCTTC
CASSGLAASYNEQFF
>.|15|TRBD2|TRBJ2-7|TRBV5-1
TGCGCCAGCAGCCTTTCTAGCGGGGGGACCTACGAGCAGTACTTC
CASSLSSGGTYEQYF
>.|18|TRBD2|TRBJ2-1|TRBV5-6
TGTGCCAGCAGTGTGGGGACTAGCGGGAGAGGGGGGCACAATGAGCAGTTCTTC
CASSVGTSGRGGHNEQFF
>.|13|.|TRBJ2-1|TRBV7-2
TGTGCCAGCAGCCCGGAGCCTTTAGCGGAGGGGATCTTC
CASSPEPLAEGIF
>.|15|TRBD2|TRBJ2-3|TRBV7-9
TGTGCCAGCAGCTCTGAGCGGGGCCCCACAGATACGCAGTATTTT
CASSSERGPTDTQYF
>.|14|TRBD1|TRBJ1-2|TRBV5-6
TGTGCCAGCAGCCTGGGACAGGGGGTGGGCGGCTACACCTTC
CASSLGQGVGGYTF
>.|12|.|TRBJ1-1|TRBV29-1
TGCAGCGTTGATATCACCAGGACTGAAGCTTTCTTT
CSVDITRTEAFF
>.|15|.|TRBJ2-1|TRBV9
TGTGCCAGCAGCGTTTCGGGGGAAACCTACAATGAGCAGTTCTTC
CASSVSGETYNEQFF
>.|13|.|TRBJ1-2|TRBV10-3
TGTGCCATCAGAGCCGAGGGCAACTATGGCTACACCTTC
CAIRAEGNYGYTF
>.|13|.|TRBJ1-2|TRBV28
TGTGCCAGCAGTTCAGACAGAAACTATGGCTACACCTTC
CASSSDRNYGYTF
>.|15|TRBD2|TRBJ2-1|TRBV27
TGTGCCACCAATGGGGGCGGGGGGGCCAACAATGAGCAGTTCTTC
CATNGGGGANNEQFF
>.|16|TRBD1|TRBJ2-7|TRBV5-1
TGCGCCAGCAGCTTGACCCCGACAGGGTCGACGGGCGAGCAGTACTTC
CASSLTPTGSTGEQYF
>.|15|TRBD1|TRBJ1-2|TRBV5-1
TGCGCCAGCAGCCTGGGACAGATGACTAACTATGGCTACACCTTC
CASSLGQMTNYGYTF
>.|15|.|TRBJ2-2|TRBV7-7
TGTGCCAGCAGCTTAGCGGGAGTCGGGACCGGGGAGCTGTTTTTT
CASSLAGVGTGELFF
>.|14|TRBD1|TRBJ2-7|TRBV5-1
TGCGCCAGCAGCCGAACAGGGGGTCCCCTGGAGCAGTACTTC
CASSRTGGPLEQYF
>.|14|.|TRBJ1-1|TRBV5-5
TGTGCCAGCAGCCGATTGCGTGTGAACACTGAAGCTTTCTTT
CASSRLRVNTEAFF
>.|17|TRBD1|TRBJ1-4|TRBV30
TGTGCCTGGAGCCAAACGGGACAGGGCGCAACTAATGAAAAACTGTTTTTT
CAWSQTGQGATNEKLFF
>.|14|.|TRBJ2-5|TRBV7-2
TGTGCCAGCAGCTCAGGTCTAGCTCAAGAGACCCAGTACTTC
CASSSGLAQETQYF
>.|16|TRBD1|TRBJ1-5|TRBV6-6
TGTGCCAGCAGTTATATACAGGGGGCTTACCATCAGCCCCAGCATTTT
CASSYIQGAYHQPQHF
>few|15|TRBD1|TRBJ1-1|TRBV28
TGTGCCAGCAGCCGGCGAGGACAGGGTGGGACTGAAGCTTTCTTT
CASSRRGQGGTEAFF
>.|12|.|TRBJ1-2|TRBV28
TGTGCCAGCAGTACCCCGGGGGATGGCTACACCTTC
CASSTPGDGYTF
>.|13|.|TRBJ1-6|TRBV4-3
TGCGCCAGCAGCTCAGGGGTCATTTCACCCCTCCACTTT
CASSSGVISPLHF
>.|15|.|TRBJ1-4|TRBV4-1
TGCGCCAGCAGTTTCGGCAGGTCAACTAATGAAAAACTGTTTTTT
CASSFGRSTNEKLFF
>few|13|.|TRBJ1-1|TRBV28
TGTGCCAGCAGTTTGTGGAGTCAGGGGCAAGCTTTCTTT
CASSLWSQGQAFF
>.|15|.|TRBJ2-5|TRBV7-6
TGTGCCAGCCTTCAGACGGGCAGACTACAAGAGACCCAGTACTTC
CASLQTGRLQETQYF
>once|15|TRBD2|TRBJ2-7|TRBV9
TGTGCCAGCAGTTTTACTAGCGGGGGCCCCTACGAGCAGTACTTC
CASSFTSGGPYEQYF
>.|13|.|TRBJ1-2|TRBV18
TGTGCCAGCTCACCAAGCGTCAGTGATGGCTACACCTTC
CASSPSVSDGYTF
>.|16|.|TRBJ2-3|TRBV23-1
TGCGCCAGCAGTCAATTCCCCGATTTTGGAGGCAATACGCAGTATTTT
CASSQFPDFGGNTQYF
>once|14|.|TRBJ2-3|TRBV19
TGTGCCAGTACCATAGGGGGAGGGGGAGATACGCAGTATTTT
CASTIGGGGDTQYF
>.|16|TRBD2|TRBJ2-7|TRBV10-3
TGTGCCATCAGTGAGCAAGGGACTAGCGGGGGGTACGAGCAGTACTTC
CAISEQGTSGGYEQYF
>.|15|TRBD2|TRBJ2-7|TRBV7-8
TGTGCCAGCAGCTTACCGGGAGGGCCCCTATACGAGCAGTACTTC
CASSLPGGPLYEQYF
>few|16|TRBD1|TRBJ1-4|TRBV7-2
TGTGCCAGCAGCCCCCCTCCGGGACAGGGGGCGGAAAAACTGTTTTTT
CASSPPPGQGAEKLFF
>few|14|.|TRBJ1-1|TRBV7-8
TGTGCCAGCAGCTTAGCGCTAAGAATCACTGAAGCTTTCTTT
CASSLALRITEAFF
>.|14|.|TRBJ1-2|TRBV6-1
TGTGCCAGCAGTGAAGACGGGAAGTGGTATGGCTACACCTTC
CASSEDGKWYGYTF
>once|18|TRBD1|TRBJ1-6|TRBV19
TGTGCCAGTAGCAGTACCGGGACAGCGAGGTCCTATAATTCACCCCTCCACTTT
CASSSTGTARSYNSPLHF
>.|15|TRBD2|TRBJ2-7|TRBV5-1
TGCGCCAGCAGCTTGTCAGGGACTAGCGGGATTGAGCAGTACTTC
CASSLSGTSGIEQYF
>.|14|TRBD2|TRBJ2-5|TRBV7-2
TGTGCCAGCAGCCCCGGGACTATTCAAGAGACCCAGTACTTC
CASSPGTIQETQYF
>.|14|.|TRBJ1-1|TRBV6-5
TGTGCCAGCAGAACGGGTCCGAGGCCCACTGAAGCTTTCTTT
CASRTGPRPTEAFF
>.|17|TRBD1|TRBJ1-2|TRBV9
TGTGCCAGCAGCGTAGGGGACAGGGGTCGATTACAGGATGGCTACACCTTC
CASSVGDRGRLQDGYTF
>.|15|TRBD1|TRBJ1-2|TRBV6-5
TGTGCCAGCAGTTACTCTTGGACAGGGAACTATGGCTACACCTTC
CASSYSWTGNYGYTF
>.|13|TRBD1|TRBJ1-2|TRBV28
TGTGCCAGCAGTCAAACAGGGGACATAGGCTACACCTTC
CASSQTGDIGYTF
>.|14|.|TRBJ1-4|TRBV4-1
TGCGCCAGCAGCCCCCGCGGGGGGATCGAAAAACTGTTTTTT
CASSPRGGIEKLFF
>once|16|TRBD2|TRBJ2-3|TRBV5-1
TGCGCCAGCCAATTCAGACTAGCGGGGGACACAGATACGCAGTATTTT
CASQFRLAGDTDTQYF
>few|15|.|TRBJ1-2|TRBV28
TGTGCCAGCAGTCCCTCGGGAGGGGGAGGATATGGCTACACCTTC
CASSPSGGGGYGYTF
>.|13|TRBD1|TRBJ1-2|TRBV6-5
TGTGCCAGCAGACAGGGGCACGGCTATGGCTACACCTTC
CASRQGHGYGYTF